This TCR beta chain stems from a study of blood T cell repertoires in COVID-19. Profiled with immunoSEQ multiplex PCR; TCRdb holds only in-frame clones, not every one. The table has a few hundred thousand clones, roughly 80% seen once. V lost 6 bases to trimming and J lost 5 bases, with 11 bases between them. Germline CDR1 reads KGHSH; CDR2 reads LQKENI. This CDR3 comprises 12 residues. This rearrangement joins TRBV18 to TRBJ2-7; D is perhaps TRBD1 (6 bases). The sample taken for sequencing was peripheral blood. The clonotype comes from a man under 40 with active or convalescent COVID-19. For the CDR3, the DNA is TGTGCCAGCTCGAACAGGGCCGACGAGCAGTACTTC. It yields the protein CASSNRADEQYF.